The 27 T cell receptor beta chains given below trace back to one sample, sequenced in a study of cytomegalovirus exposure and HLA in healthy donors. The primer mix had 60 Vbeta and 13 Jbeta primers. Sequencing was performed with immunoSEQ multiplex PCR; in TCRdb, only in-frame clones are kept and a portion is missing. The sample carries about 150,000 clones, under 80% recorded once. Material: PBMCs. The receptors were gathered from a man under 40 in good health and CMV-seronegative.

There are a few counts of this clone. V and J are TRBV7-2 and TRBJ2-7; TRBD1 might be the D (5 bases). The CDR3 has 12 amino acids. V was shortened by 5 bases and J by 6 bases, with 11 bases between the two germline ends. The germline V gene has CDR1 SGHTA and CDR2 FQGNSA. The CDR3 DNA reads as TGTGCCAGCAGCCCAGCTAGGGGCGAGCAGTACTTC. This sequence encodes CASSPARGEQYF.

This clone has just a few counts. The V call is TRBV10-3, the J call TRBJ1-6, with D perhaps TRBD1 (5 bases). V was pared by 11 bases and J by 13 bases, with 15 bases between. There are 11 residues in the CDR3. Germline CDR1 and CDR2: ENHRY and SYGVKD. The CDR3 spells CAAGGGTPLHF. The CDR3 bases are TGTGCCGCGGGGGGAGGAACCCCCCTCCACTTT.

This clone showed up just a few times. The CDR3 nucleotides read TGTGCCAGCAGTTCTTACTACGAGCAGTACTTC. It yields the protein CASSSYYEQYF. The gene calls are TRBV27 and TRBJ2-7; no clear D. The CDR3 contains 11 residues. Trimming cost V 4 bases and J 3 bases, with 4 bases left between them. The germline V gene has CDR1 MNHEY and CDR2 SMNVEV (reference sequence).

The chain uses TRBV6-1 and TRBJ2-7; D is unresolved. The germline V gene encodes CDR1 MNHNS and CDR2 SASEGT. The CDR3 contains 12 residues. V was clipped by 6 bases and J by 3 bases, with 9 bases between them. The CDR3 region is CASRNKNYEQYF. The CDR3 nucleotides read TGTGCCAGCAGGAACAAAAACTACGAGCAGTACTTC.

This rearrangement joins TRBV27 to TRBJ2-1; 9 nucleotides match TRBD1. CDR3 length: 13 residues. Trimming cost V 6 bases and J 9 bases; bases outside gene matches: 6. Germline V gives CDR1 MNHEY, CDR2 SMNVEV (reference sequence). The CDR3 DNA reads TGTGCCAGCAGACCTACAGGGGGCGTTGAGCAGTTCTTC. Residues: CASRPTGGVEQFF.

This clone was seen a handful of times. This chain links TRBV4-3 with TRBJ2-1; 7 nucleotides agree with TRBD2. The J segment lost 2 bases and the V segment lost 4 bases, leaving 5 bases of the junction unmatched. Germline V gene data show CDR1 as LGHNA and CDR2 as YSLEER. This CDR3 is 15 amino acids long. The CDR3, as DNA: TGCGCCAGCAGCCTGACTAGCACAACCTACAATGAGCAGTTCTTC. Its translation is CASSLTSTTYNEQFF.

V is TRBV7-2 and J is TRBJ2-7, with D maybe TRBD1 (7 bases). Trimming removed 4 bases from V and 7 bases from J, with 20 bases in between. The germline gives CDR1 SGHTA, CDR2 FQGNSA. The CDR3 contains 15 residues. CDR3: CASSSRPGGFGEQYF. In nucleotides, the CDR3 is TGTGCCAGCAGCTCGCGCCCAGGGGGGTTCGGGGAGCAGTACTTC.

As DNA, the CDR3 is TGTGCCAGCAGCTCCTACAGGGTAACGGAAGGAAACACCATATATTTT. Translating gives CASSSYRVTEGNTIYF. This chain joins TRBV28 and TRBJ1-3; tentatively, D is TRBD1 (6 bases). Per the germline V gene, CDR1 is MDHEN and CDR2 is SYDVKM. Trimming shortened V by 6 bases and J by 4 bases, and 19 bases separated the two germline ends. The CDR3 length is 16 residues.

V gene TRBV6-1 combines with J gene TRBJ1-1; tentative D call: TRBD1 (6 bases). V gave up 6 bases and J gave up 3 bases, with 8 bases separating them. This CDR3 comprises 12 residues. Germline V gives CDR1 MNHNS, CDR2 SASEGT. CDR3 residues: CASSRGDTEAFF. For the CDR3, the DNA is TGTGCCAGCAGCAGGGGTGACACTGAAGCTTTCTTT.

J is TRBJ2-1 and V is TRBV5-1; D is possibly TRBD2 (6 bases). CDR3 size: 14 residues. V was trimmed by 4 bases and J by 4 bases, leaving 12 bases between them. Germline V CDR1 and CDR2: SGHRS, YFSETQ. The CDR3: CASSLPGAYNEQFF. CDR3 nucleotides: TGCGCCAGCAGCCTCCCGGGAGCTTACAATGAGCAGTTCTTC.

The chain links TRBV15 to TRBJ2-7; 9 bases align to TRBD1. The J segment lost 2 bases and the V segment lost 6 bases, leaving 5 bases of the junction unmatched. The CDR3 has 14 residues. Germline V gives CDR1 LNHNV, CDR2 YYDKDF (reference sequence). The CDR3 coding sequence is TGTGCCACCAGTGGGGACAGGGAACCCTACGAGCAGTACTTC. Translated: CATSGDREPYEQYF.

V is TRBV11-3 and J is TRBJ2-3, with TRBD2 matching 9 bases. The CDR3 extends over 15 amino acids. The germline V gene encodes CDR1 SGHNT and CDR2 YENEEA. Unmatched junction bases numbered 8, after V lost 5 bases and J lost 5 bases. CDR3 bases: TGTGCCAGCAGCGGGCGGGGGGGCCGTGGAGATACGCAGTATTTT. Translated, it gives CASSGRGGRGDTQYF.

This chain joins TRBV28 and TRBJ1-1, with 8 bases matching TRBD1. CDR3 length: 16 amino acids. The V gene's germline CDR1 is MDHEN and CDR2 SYDVKM. The V and J ends lost 5 bases and 5 bases, in that order; junction bases with no gene match: 13. The CDR3 DNA is TGTGCCAGCAGTCTCGGGACAGGTGGCCGATGGACTGAAGCTTTCTTT. Protein sequence: CASSLGTGGRWTEAFF.

The V call is TRBV4-2, the J call TRBJ1-2, with D possibly being TRBD1 (6 bases). Germline V gene sequence: CDR1 LGHNA, CDR2 YNFKEQ. V was pared by 7 bases and J by 2 bases, with 14 bases between. CDR3 length: 14 residues. The CDR3 nucleotides read TGTGCCAGCAACCTACGACAGGAGAACTATGGCTACACCTTC. This translates into CASNLRQENYGYTF.

This sequence joins TRBV6-5 and TRBJ2-7, with D possibly TRBD1 on 6 matching bases. The CDR3 is made up of 13 amino acids. Germline lookup yields CDR1 MNHEY and CDR2 SVGAGI. V lost 7 bases and J 2 bases, leaving 12 bases between the germline ends. CDR3 DNA: TGTGCCAGCACAAGGGCAGGGGCCTACGAGCAGTACTTC. Amino acid sequence: CASTRAGAYEQYF.

The V and J genes are TRBV28 and TRBJ1-4, with no clear D. V was clipped by 10 bases and J by 4 bases, with 16 bases between them. Germline CDR1 MDHEN, CDR2 SYDVKM. This CDR3 has 14 residues. CDR3 bases: TGTGCCACCCGAGGCGGGGATTTTAATGAAAAACTGTTTTTT. It specifies CATRGGDFNEKLFF.

This chain's CDR3 is CASSQRLKAGTGVGANVLTF. The CDR3 DNA follows: TGTGCCAGCAGCCAACGCCTCAAGGCCGGGACAGGGGTTGGGGCCAACGTCCTGACTTTC. V and J are TRBV14 and TRBJ2-6; 10 bases map to TRBD1. The CDR3 has 20 amino acids. Unmatched junction bases numbered 13, after V lost 2 bases and J lost 3 bases. Germline values: CDR1 SGHDN, CDR2 FVKESK. The full variable domain, with the rest looked up from reference TRBV14 and TRBJ2-6, is EAGVTQFPSHSVIEKGQTVTLRCDPISGHDNLYWYRRVMGKEIKFLLHFVKESKQDESGMPNNRFLAERTGGTYSTLKVQPAELEDSGVYFCASSQRLKAGTGVGANVLTFGAGSRLTVL.

This rearrangement joins TRBV15 to TRBJ1-4; 9 bases match TRBD1. Germline trimming cut 2 bases from V and 8 bases from J; bases unmatched to any gene: 6. The CDR3 is made up of 15 amino acids. The germline V gene encodes CDR1 LNHNV and CDR2 YYDKDF (reference sequence). CDR3 DNA sequence: TGTGCCACCAGCAGACGCTCCGGGACAGGGGAAAAACTGTTTTTT. Protein product: CATSRRSGTGEKLFF.

The rearrangement links TRBV5-1 to TRBJ2-2; 14 nucleotides line up with TRBD2. Per the germline V gene, CDR1 is SGHRS and CDR2 is YFSETQ. The CDR3 contains 17 residues. The V and J ends lost 3 bases and 1 base, in that order; junction bases with no gene match: 2. The CDR3 DNA follows: TGCGCCAGCAGCTGGGGACTAGCGGGGGTGAACACCGGGGAGCTGTTTTTT. Protein: CASSWGLAGVNTGELFF.

The chain links TRBV5-1 to TRBJ2-7; D is undetermined. Trimming cost V 2 bases and J 4 bases, with 10 bases left between them. The CDR3 runs 13 residues. Germline loops: CDR1 SGHRS, CDR2 YFSETQ. CDR3 coding DNA: TGCGCCAGCAGCTTTTCCGAACTTTACGAGCAGTACTTC. Translation: CASSFSELYEQYF. The entire variable domain, with the rest obtained from reference TRBV5-1 and TRBJ2-7, is as follows: KAGVTQTPRYLIKTRGQQVTLSCSPISGHRSVSWYQQTPGQGLQFLFEYFSETQRNKGNFPGRFSGRQFSNSRSEMNVSTLELGDSALYLCASSFSELYEQYFGPGTRLTVT.

The V call is TRBV6-1, the J call TRBJ1-6; 7 positions match TRBD1. Germline V gene lookup returns CDR1 MNHNS and CDR2 SASEGT. The V gene end was trimmed by 4 bases and the J gene end by 6 bases; junction bases not matched to a gene: 12. This CDR3 comprises 17 residues. The CDR3 nucleotides are TGTGCCAGCAGTGGATCAACGACAGGGCTATTTAATTCACCCCTCCACTTT. It yields the protein CASSGSTTGLFNSPLHF.

This chain links TRBV27 with TRBJ1-1; TRBD1 is a possible D gene (5 bases). V lost 5 bases, J lost 5 bases, and 15 bases lay in between. From germline, CDR1 is MNHEY and CDR2 SMNVEV (reference sequence). The CDR3 consists of 14 residues. CDR3 DNA sequence: TGTGCCAGCAGTGCCGCGGGGGTCCGTACTGAAGCTTTCTTT. It is translated as CASSAAGVRTEAFF.

A few counts support this clone. The chain uses TRBV13 and TRBJ1-2, with D unresolved. The CDR3 loop spans 14 amino acids. Trimming left V 0 bases short and J 6 bases short, with 11 bases between. CDR1 is PRHDT and CDR2 is FYEKMQ in the germline V gene (reference sequence). The CDR3 DNA reads as TGTGCCAGCAGCTTAGGGAGGATCGTGGATGGCTACACCTTC. This gives the protein CASSLGRIVDGYTF.

The chain has TRBV6-1 and TRBJ1-5; D possibly corresponds to TRBD1 (6 bases). Germline CDR1 MNHNS, CDR2 SASEGT. The CDR3 has 15 residues. Trimming removed 4 bases from V and 1 base from J, with 11 bases in between. The DNA of the CDR3 is TGTGCCAGCAGTGCTACCACAGGGAGCAATCAGCCCCAGCATTTT. The encoded protein is CASSATTGSNQPQHF.

The rearrangement joins TRBV2 to TRBJ2-7; D is possibly TRBD1 (6 bases). Trimming shortened V by 4 bases and J by 3 bases, and 7 bases separated the two germline ends. CDR1 and CDR2 (germline): SNHLY, FYNNEI. CDR3 length: 12 amino acids. Here the CDR3 reads CASSGTDYEQYF. CDR3 in DNA: TGTGCCAGCAGTGGGACAGACTACGAGCAGTACTTC.

In this sample, this clone turned up a few times. This chain joins TRBV4-3 and TRBJ2-2; D gene ambiguous. CDR3 size: 15 residues. CDR1 is LGHNA and CDR2 is YSLEER in the germline V gene. V was clipped by 3 bases and J by 1 base, with 9 bases between them. CDR3 protein: CASSHEAGNTGELFF. In nucleotides, the CDR3 is TGCGCCAGCAGCCACGAAGCAGGGAACACCGGGGAGCTGTTTTTT.

Concerning this clone itself: At one of its ends the junction is not consistent with the germline gene, which may arise from a read error. The rearrangement links TRBV7-9 to TRBJ2-2; TRBD2 might be the D (7 bases). This CDR3 region has 16 residues. Looked up from germline, CDR1 is SEHNR and CDR2 is FQNEAQ (reference sequence). CDR3 sequence (DNA): TGTTCCAGCAGCTTATCTGGGGGGGGGCTAATCGGGGAGCTGTTTTTT. Translation gives CSSSLSGGGLIGELFF.